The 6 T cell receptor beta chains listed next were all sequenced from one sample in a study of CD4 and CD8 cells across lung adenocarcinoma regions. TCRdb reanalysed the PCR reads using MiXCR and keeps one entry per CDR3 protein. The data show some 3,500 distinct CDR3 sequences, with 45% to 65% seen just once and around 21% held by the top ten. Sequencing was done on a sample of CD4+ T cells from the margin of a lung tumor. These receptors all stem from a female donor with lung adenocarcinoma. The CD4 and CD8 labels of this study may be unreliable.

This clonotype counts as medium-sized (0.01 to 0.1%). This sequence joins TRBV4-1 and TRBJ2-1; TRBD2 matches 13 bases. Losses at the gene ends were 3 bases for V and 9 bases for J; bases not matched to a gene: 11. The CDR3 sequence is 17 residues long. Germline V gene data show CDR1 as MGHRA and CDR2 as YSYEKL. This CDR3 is CASSHTTGTSGKVEQFF. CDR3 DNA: TGCGCCAGCAGCCATACTACCGGGACTAGCGGGAAAGTTGAGCAGTTCTTC.

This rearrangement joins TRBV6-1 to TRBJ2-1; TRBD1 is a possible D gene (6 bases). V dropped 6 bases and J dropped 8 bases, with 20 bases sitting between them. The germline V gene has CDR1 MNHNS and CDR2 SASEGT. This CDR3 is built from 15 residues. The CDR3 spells CASRTRFTGNDEQFF. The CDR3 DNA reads TGTGCCAGCAGGACACGATTTACAGGGAACGATGAGCAGTTCTTC.

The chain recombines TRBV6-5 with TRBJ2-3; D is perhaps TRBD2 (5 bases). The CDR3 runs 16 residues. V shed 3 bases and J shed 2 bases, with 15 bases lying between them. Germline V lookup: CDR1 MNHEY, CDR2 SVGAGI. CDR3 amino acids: CASSYKEVGFTDTQYF. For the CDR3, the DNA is TGTGCCAGCAGTTATAAGGAGGTGGGCTTCACAGATACGCAGTATTTT.

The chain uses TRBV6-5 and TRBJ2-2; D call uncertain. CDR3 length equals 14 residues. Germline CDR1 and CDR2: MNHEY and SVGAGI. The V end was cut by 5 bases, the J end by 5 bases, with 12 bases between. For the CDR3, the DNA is TGTGCCAGCAGTAACCTAGTTGGGACCGGGGAGCTGTTTTTT. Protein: CASSNLVGTGELFF.

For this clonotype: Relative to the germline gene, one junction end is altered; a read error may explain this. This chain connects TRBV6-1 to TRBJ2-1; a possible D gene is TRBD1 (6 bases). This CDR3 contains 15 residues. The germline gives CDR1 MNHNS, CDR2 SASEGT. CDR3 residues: CASSVLQGTYDAQFF. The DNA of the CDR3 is TGTGCCAGCAGTGTGCTACAGGGTACCTACGATGCGCAGTTTTTC.

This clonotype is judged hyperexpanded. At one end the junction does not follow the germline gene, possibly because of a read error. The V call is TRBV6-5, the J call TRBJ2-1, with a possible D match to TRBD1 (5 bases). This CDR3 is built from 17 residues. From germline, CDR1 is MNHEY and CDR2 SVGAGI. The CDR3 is CASSYSVQAAPNNEQFF. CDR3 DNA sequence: TGTGCCAGCAGCTACTCGGTACAGGCTGCGCCAAACAATGAGCAGTTCTTC.